What follows describes a single T cell receptor (beta chain). This sample is part of a study of blood T cell repertoires in COVID-19. On the study more broadly: Sites in the United States, Italy and Spain provided acute and convalescent COVID-19 samples.

From germline, CDR1 is SNHLY and CDR2 FYNNEI. CDR3 length equals 17 residues. The trim removed 4 bases at V and 0 bases at J, leaving 6 bases unmatched. Sequencing was performed with immunoSEQ multiplex PCR; in TCRdb, only in-frame clones are kept and a portion is missing. The table has 360,000 or so clones, nearly 90% seen once; the top ten hold about 6.8%. This clonotype was sampled from a man between 18 and 35 years old with active or convalescent COVID-19. The sequenced material came from peripheral blood. This chain joins TRBV2 and TRBJ2-7, with 13 nucleotides matching TRBD2. Here the CDR3 reads CASSVGTSGRGSYEQYF. The CDR3 nucleotides are TGTGCCAGCAGTGTAGGCACTAGCGGGAGGGGCTCCTACGAGCAGTACTTC.